The clone carrying this T cell receptor beta chain was seen only a few times. The CDR3 spans 14 residues. Germline CDR1 and CDR2: SQVTM and ANQGSEA. Trimming cost V 6 bases and J 5 bases; bases outside gene matches: 7. This specimen comes from a study of blood T cell repertoires in COVID-19. Study information: Collection of acute and convalescent COVID-19 samples took place in the United States, Italy and Spain.

Methods used by the authors: By means of reference gene primer amplification, nucleated cell counts were estimated. Sequencing used immunoSEQ multiplex PCR; TCRdb keeps in-frame clones, though not all of them. The D gene and trimming were derived from the DNA, and the V and J assignments and clone size from that table. The sample consists of around 100,000 clones, roughly 87% of them appearing once. The receptor was isolated from a human donor in a cohort sampled during active COVID-19. The rearrangement uses TRBV29-1 and TRBJ2-4, with 10 nucleotides matching TRBD1. Sequencing was performed on peripheral blood. CDR3 amino acids: CSVPGQGDQNIQYF. In DNA form, the CDR3 reads TGCAGCGTCCCCGGACAGGGGGATCAAAACATTCAGTACTTC.